The 17 T cell receptor beta chains presented below share a single source sample, sequenced in a study of naive and memory T cell subsets. Study conclusions and caveats: Naive repertoires, especially CD8, held a few larger clonotypes, possibly memory cells re-expressing CD45RA.

These receptors' antigens are unknown. Both TRBC1 and TRBC2 were covered by a beta constant-region primer of two equimolar oligonucleotides. Ligated cDNA was amplified by four rounds of PCR with nested alpha and beta constant-region primers and SP2. TCRdb itself ran the UMI-ligation and nested PCR reads through MiXCR, one entry per CDR3 protein. The sample holds over 130,000 distinct CDR3 sequences, approximately 21% seen once. What was sequenced was naive CD8+ T cells from blood. The source is a human donor in good health.

In DNA, the CDR3 is TGCAGCGTTGAACCCGGGCCGCACCCAGATACGCAGTATTTT. Translating gives CSVEPGPHPDTQYF. The rearrangement links TRBV29-1 to TRBJ2-3; D remains ambiguous. The CDR3 has 14 residues. The V end was cut by 2 bases, the J end by 4 bases, with 13 bases between. CDR1 and CDR2 (germline): SQVTM, ANQGSEA.

This clonotype was counted a few times. The chain recombines TRBV3-1 with TRBJ2-1; possibly TRBD2 for D (5 bases). CDR1 and CDR2 (germline): LGHDT, YNNKEL (reference sequence). V was shortened by 2 bases and J by 9 bases, with 11 bases between the two germline ends. The CDR3 extends over 13 amino acids. CDR3 sequence (DNA): TGTGCCAGCAGCCAAATAACTGAGGGTGAGCAGTTCTTC. Its translation is CASSQITEGEQFF.

The V gene is TRBV28, the J gene TRBJ2-2; 7 nucleotides align to TRBD1. Germline loops: CDR1 MDHEN, CDR2 SYDVKM. V lost 3 bases and J lost 1; bases outside the gene matches: 2. CDR3 size: 15 residues. Here the CDR3 reads CASSFRGRNTGELFF. The CDR3 nucleotides are TGTGCCAGCAGTTTTAGGGGGCGGAACACCGGGGAGCTGTTTTTT. The full variable domain, completed using reference TRBV28 and TRBJ2-2, is DVKVTQSSRYLVKRTGEKVFLECVQDMDHENMFWYRQDPGLGLRLIYFSYDVKMKEKGDIPEGYSVSREKKERFSLILESASTNQTSMYLCASSFRGRNTGELFFGEGSRLTVL.

The chain combines TRBV5-1 with TRBJ2-3; possibly TRBD1 for D (6 bases). With 0 bases removed from V and 1 base from J, the gap between germline ends came to 9 bases. Germline V gives CDR1 SGHRS, CDR2 YFSETQ. The CDR3 length is 15 residues. The CDR3 nucleotides read TGCGCCAGCAGCTTGGAGGCAGGGGGCACAGATACGCAGTATTTT. Translated, it gives CASSLEAGGTDTQYF.

The chain joins TRBV7-2 to TRBJ2-1; TRBD2 aligns across 8 bases. CDR3 length equals 18 residues. V lost 5 bases to trimming and J lost 7 bases; unmatched junction nucleotides: 19. CDR1 SGHTA and CDR2 FQGNSA come from the germline V gene. The CDR3 DNA reads TGTGCCAGCAGCCCCATGACTAGCGTCGCAGGGGTGTGGAATGAGCAGTTCTTC. The encoded protein is CASSPMTSVAGVWNEQFF.

The V gene is TRBV7-9, the J gene TRBJ2-7; 8 nucleotides align to TRBD1. The CDR3 contains 15 residues. Germline CDR1 SEHNR, CDR2 FQNEAQ (reference sequence). The V segment lost 5 bases and the J segment 2 bases; nucleotides outside the gene matches: 8. CDR3 loop: CASSPGQGKTYEQYF. Here the CDR3 DNA reads TGTGCCAGCAGCCCTGGACAGGGAAAGACCTACGAGCAGTACTTC.

This clonotype was detected ten times or more. This chain uses TRBV29-1 with TRBJ1-1; unclear D gene. Germline-derived CDR1 and CDR2 are SQVTM and ANQGSEA. This CDR3 has 13 amino acids. Trimming shortened V by 3 bases and J by 0 bases, and 8 bases separated the two germline ends. The CDR3 nucleotides are TGCAGCGTTGATATAACGGTGAACACTGAAGCTTTCTTT. Encoded protein: CSVDITVNTEAFF.

In its sample, this clonotype was seen a few times. This sequence joins TRBV28 and TRBJ2-1, with TRBD1 matching 7 bases. With 6 bases clipped from V and 5 bases from J, the junction kept 10 bases outside the gene matches. This CDR3 has 15 amino acids. CDR1 is MDHEN and CDR2 is SYDVKM in the germline V gene. The CDR3 DNA follows: TGTGCCAGCAGAGGAGTAAGGGGGCTGGACAATGAGCAGTTCTTC. The encoded protein is CASRGVRGLDNEQFF.

This rearrangement joins TRBV27 to TRBJ1-4; D ambiguous. The CDR3 has 15 residues. Germline CDR1 and CDR2: MNHEY and SMNVEV (reference sequence). V was cut by 3 bases and J by 4 bases, with 12 bases left in between. CDR3 coding DNA: TGTGCCAGCAGTTTTGTTGCACAGAGTAATGAAAAACTGTTTTTT. It encodes CASSFVAQSNEKLFF.

The V call is TRBV6-1, the J call TRBJ2-1; perhaps TRBD2 as D (5 bases). The CDR3 is 16 residues long. Germline V gives CDR1 MNHNS, CDR2 SASEGT. V was cut by 7 bases and J by 0 bases, with 16 bases left in between. The CDR3 sequence is CASIHDGGGSYNEQFF. Written as DNA, the CDR3 is TGTGCCAGCATTCATGATGGTGGAGGCTCCTACAATGAGCAGTTCTTC.

A few counts support this clonotype. The gene calls are TRBV20-1 and TRBJ2-1; D remains ambiguous. Trimming took off 3 bases at V and 0 bases at J, with 9 bases between the two ends. CDR3 length: 14 amino acids. The germline V gene has CDR1 DFQATT and CDR2 SNEGSKA (reference sequence). This CDR3 reads CSARWSSSYNEQFF. DNA for the CDR3: TGCAGTGCTAGGTGGTCGAGCTCCTACAATGAGCAGTTCTTC.

There are a few counts of this clonotype. The chain is built from TRBV7-8 and TRBJ1-1; TRBD1 aligns across 9 bases. Looked up from germline, CDR1 is SGHVS and CDR2 is FQNEAQ. The CDR3 runs to 16 residues. V was clipped by 2 bases and J by 3 bases; unmatched bases: 7. Written as DNA, the CDR3 is TGTGCCAGCAGCTTACCGCGACAGGGGGTTGACACTGAAGCTTTCTTT. Translating gives CASSLPRQGVDTEAFF.

This chain uses TRBV10-3 with TRBJ2-7; possible D gene TRBD2, 5 bases. The germline V gene encodes CDR1 ENHRY and CDR2 SYGVKD. Trimming stripped 2 bases from V and 5 bases from J, with 7 bases between. The CDR3 extends over 12 amino acids. CDR3: CAISEAGNEQYF. In DNA form, the CDR3 reads TGTGCCATCAGTGAGGCCGGGAACGAGCAGTACTTC.

This clonotype was seen a handful of times. The chain uses TRBV30 and TRBJ2-1; D unresolved. CDR3 length: 11 amino acids. Per the germline V gene, CDR1 is GTSNPN and CDR2 is SVGIG (reference sequence). CDR3 nucleotides: TGTGCTTCGAAAGGGCTCAATGAGCAGTTCTTC. It specifies CASKGLNEQFF.

This chain joins TRBV12-3 or TRBV12-4 and TRBJ1-4; D uncertain. This CDR3 is built from 12 residues. V dropped 0 bases and J dropped 8 bases, with 4 bases sitting between them. Written as DNA, the CDR3 is TGTGCCAGCAGTTTAGCGGGGGAAAAACTGTTTTTT. This codes for CASSLAGEKLFF.

V usage is TRBV5-1 and J usage is TRBJ2-1; TRBD1 or TRBD2 may be the D gene (7 bases each). There are 15 residues in the CDR3. Trimming removed 4 bases from V and 6 bases from J, with 17 bases in between. Germline V CDR1 and CDR2: SGHRS, YFSETQ. Here the CDR3 DNA reads TGCGCCAGCAGCATTGCACAGGGGACTATCAATGAGCAGTTCTTC. Protein product: CASSIAQGTINEQFF.

V gene TRBV12-3 or TRBV12-4 combines with J gene TRBJ2-1; 7 bases fit TRBD2. Trimming at V came to 7 bases and at J to 9 bases, leaving 15 bases not matched to a gene. The CDR3 runs 15 residues. The CDR3 is CASTPRAGDVGEQFF. The CDR3 nucleotides read TGTGCCAGCACCCCTCGTGCGGGAGACGTCGGTGAGCAGTTCTTC.